This T cell receptor (beta chain) originates from a study of CD8 T cells in ankylosing spondylitis (dated by TCRdb to about 2017). With regard to the full study: The study profiled T cell receptor beta repertoires in healthy donors and ankylosing spondylitis patients to find disease-linked TCR variants. In total, the full study cohort was made up of some 110 healthy donors and 25 to 30 ankylosing spondylitis patients. Peripheral blood was sampled, and synovial fluid was additionally collected from ankylosing spondylitis patients. What the authors observed across the whole study: The disease-linked clones had a CD8+ phenotype and were found at relatively low frequencies in peripheral blood. The disease-linked clones were reported as significantly enriched in matched synovial fluid samples from ankylosing spondylitis patients. Some motif variants had previously been reported in the synovial fluid and blood of reactive arthritis patients, which suggests shared mechanisms of disease initiation. A TCR beta motif made up of roughly eight highly homologous amino acid variants appeared to be characteristic of blood from ankylosing spondylitis patients.

Sequencer: Illumina HiSeq 2500. Quantitative 5'-RACE with molecular barcodes was the method used to prepare the TCR beta libraries. Per the original workflow: A new computational method based on a probabilistic model of VDJ rearrangement was used to identify disease-linked TCR variants. TCRdb trimmed the raw reads at Q25, called clones with MiXCR and kept productive beta chains. Each record represents a unique CDR3 protein, reported with the most common genes and DNA among its rows. The V and J calls follow TCRdb's processing rather than the paper's. This sample is represented by hundreds of thousands of distinct CDR3 sequences; roughly a quarter of them were singletons. The leading ten clones occupy under 0.9% of the sample. Details on this clonotype: The specificity of this receptor is unknown. No quality values exist for individual bases; no much larger clone is one base distant.

Sequenced: blood, either unsorted or a sorted T cell fraction (not recorded which). This TCR was recovered from a male donor with ankylosing spondylitis.

The CDR3 reads as follows: CASSLLEGNEKLFF. At the DNA level, the sequence is TGCGCCAGCAGCTTGTTGGAGGGAAATGAAAAACTGTTTTTT. The chain couples TRBV5-1 to TRBJ1-4, with the D gene not confidently named. Reading from cysteine to phenylalanine, the CDR3 counts 14 amino acids. Only CDR3 DNA remains: 42 bases, in frame from the first base. The germline V gene supplies CDR1 SGHRS and CDR2 YFSETQ. Trimming at the junction amounts to 1 base on V and 5 bases on J, and the germline ends lie 9 bases apart.